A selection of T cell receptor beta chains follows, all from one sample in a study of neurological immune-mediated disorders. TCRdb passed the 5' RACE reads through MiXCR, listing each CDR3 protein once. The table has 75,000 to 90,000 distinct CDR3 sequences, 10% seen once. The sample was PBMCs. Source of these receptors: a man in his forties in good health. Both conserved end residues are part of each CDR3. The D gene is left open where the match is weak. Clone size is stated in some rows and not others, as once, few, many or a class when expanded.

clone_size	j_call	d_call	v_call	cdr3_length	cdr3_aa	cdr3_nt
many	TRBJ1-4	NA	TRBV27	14	CASRGGYTNEKLFF	TGTGCCAGCAGAGGTGGATATACTAATGAAAAACTGTTTTTT
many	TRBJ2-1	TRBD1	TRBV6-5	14	CAHSPGQGSNEQFF	TGTGCCCATTCTCCGGGACAGGGGTCCAATGAGCAGTTCTTC
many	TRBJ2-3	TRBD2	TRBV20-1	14	CSAFTSGVTDTQYF	TGCAGTGCTTTCACCAGCGGGGTAACAGATACGCAGTATTTT
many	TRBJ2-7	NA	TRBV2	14	CASSVEGNSYEQYF	TGTGCCAGCAGTGTTGAGGGGAACTCCTACGAGCAGTACTTC
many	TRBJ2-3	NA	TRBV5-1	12	CASSKLGDTQYF	TGCGCCAGCAGCAAGCTTGGAGATACGCAGTATTTT
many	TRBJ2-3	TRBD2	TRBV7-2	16	CASSLGPSGSTDTQYF	TGTGCCAGCAGCTTAGGGCCTAGCGGTAGCACAGATACGCAGTATTTT
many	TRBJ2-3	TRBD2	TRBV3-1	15	CASTILAGGADTQYF	TGTGCCAGCACGATTCTAGCGGGAGGTGCCGATACGCAGTATTTT
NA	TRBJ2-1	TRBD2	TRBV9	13	CASSVGLANEQFF	TGTGCCAGCAGCGTAGGACTAGCCAATGAGCAGTTCTTC
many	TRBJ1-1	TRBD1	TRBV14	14	CASSPYTGATEAFF	TGTGCCAGCAGCCCTTATACAGGGGCCACTGAAGCTTTCTTT
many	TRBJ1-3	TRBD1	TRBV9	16	CASSPEGALSGNTIYF	TGTGCCAGCAGCCCTGAGGGGGCGCTTTCTGGAAACACCATATATTTT
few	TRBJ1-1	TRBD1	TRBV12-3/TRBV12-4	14	CASRPQGARTEAFF	TGTGCCAGCAGACCTCAGGGGGCGAGGACTGAAGCTTTCTTT
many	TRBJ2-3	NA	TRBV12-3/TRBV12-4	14	CASSKLGNTDTQYF	TGTGCCAGCAGCAAACTAGGTAACACAGATACGCAGTATTTT
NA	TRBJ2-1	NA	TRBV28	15	CASFKSSTLSNEQFF	TGTGCCAGCTTTAAATCGTCAACCCTAAGCAATGAGCAGTTCTTC
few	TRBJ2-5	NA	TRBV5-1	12	CASRWLQETQYF	TGCGCCAGCAGATGGTTACAAGAGACCCAGTACTTC
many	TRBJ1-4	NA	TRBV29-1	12	CSGRSGSEKLFF	TGCAGCGGCCGCTCGGGGAGTGAAAAACTGTTTTTT
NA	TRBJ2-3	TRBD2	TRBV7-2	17	CASRLRGAGINTDTQYF	TGTGCCAGCAGATTACGAGGAGCGGGGATAAACACAGATACGCAGTATTTT
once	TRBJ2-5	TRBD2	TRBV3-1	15	CARRPSGIGKETQYF	TGTGCCCGCCGTCCTAGCGGTATAGGGAAAGAGACCCAGTACTTC
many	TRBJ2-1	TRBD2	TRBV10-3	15	CAISKESGGVGEQFF	TGTGCCATCAGTAAAGAGAGCGGGGGAGTGGGAGAGCAGTTCTTC
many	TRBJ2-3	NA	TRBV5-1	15	CASSLVGSGTDTQYF	TGCGCCAGCAGCTTGGTTGGCAGCGGCACAGATACGCAGTATTTT
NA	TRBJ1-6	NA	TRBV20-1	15	CSTTKGVSYHSPLHF	TGCAGTACTACAAAGGGGGTCTCCTATCATTCACCCCTCCACTTT
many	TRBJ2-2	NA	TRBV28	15	CASTPDSETTGELFF	TGTGCCAGCACTCCGGACTCTGAAACCACCGGGGAGCTGTTTTTT
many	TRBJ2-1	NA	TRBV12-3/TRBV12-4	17	CASSPLGGTTPGNEQFF	TGTGCCAGCAGTCCTTTAGGCGGGACCACCCCCGGCAATGAGCAGTTCTTC
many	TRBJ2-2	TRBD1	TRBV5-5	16	CASSLQQGAYTGELFF	TGTGCCAGCAGCTTGCAACAGGGGGCATACACCGGGGAGCTGTTTTTT